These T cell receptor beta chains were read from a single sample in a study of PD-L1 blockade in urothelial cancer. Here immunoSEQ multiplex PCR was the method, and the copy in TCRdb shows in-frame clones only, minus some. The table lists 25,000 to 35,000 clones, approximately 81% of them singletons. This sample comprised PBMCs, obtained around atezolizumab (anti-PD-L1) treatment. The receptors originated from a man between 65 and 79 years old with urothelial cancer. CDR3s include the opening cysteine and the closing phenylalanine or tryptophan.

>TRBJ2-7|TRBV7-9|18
CASSFAQTVPGVYYEQYF
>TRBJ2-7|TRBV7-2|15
CASSLSPWGREEQYF
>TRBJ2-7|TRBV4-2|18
CASSQDFGTSGKIYEQYF
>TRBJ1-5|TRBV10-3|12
CAIRTGFQPQHF
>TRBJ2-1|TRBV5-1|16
CASSPTRQGEYNEQFF
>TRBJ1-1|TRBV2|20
CASSERQQGRESGRNTEAFF
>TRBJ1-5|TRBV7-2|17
CASSTTGSTLRNQPQHF
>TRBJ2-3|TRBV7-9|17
CASSLGAGTGETDTQYF
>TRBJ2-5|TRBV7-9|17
CASSLAVGAGGQETQYF
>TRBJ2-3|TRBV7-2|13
CASSLGGADTQYF
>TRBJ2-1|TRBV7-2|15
CASSLEAGGSNEQFF
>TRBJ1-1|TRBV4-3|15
CASSQDPGGHPEAFF
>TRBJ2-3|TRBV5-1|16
CASSQDSLTSTDTQYF
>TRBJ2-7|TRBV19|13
CASSIADGDEQYF
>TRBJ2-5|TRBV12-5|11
CASGAQETQYF
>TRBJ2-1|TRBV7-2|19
CASSFRQTGTSGRRSEQFF
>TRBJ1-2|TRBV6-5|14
CASSLDTGFYGYTF
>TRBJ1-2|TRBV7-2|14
CASSLGRGWTGETF
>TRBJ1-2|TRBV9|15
CASSVGPGSNYGYTF
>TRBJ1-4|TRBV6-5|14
CASSTGQVGEKLFF
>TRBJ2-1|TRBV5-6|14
CASSLAGTSSEQFF
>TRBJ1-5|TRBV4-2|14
CASSQDRGNQPQHF